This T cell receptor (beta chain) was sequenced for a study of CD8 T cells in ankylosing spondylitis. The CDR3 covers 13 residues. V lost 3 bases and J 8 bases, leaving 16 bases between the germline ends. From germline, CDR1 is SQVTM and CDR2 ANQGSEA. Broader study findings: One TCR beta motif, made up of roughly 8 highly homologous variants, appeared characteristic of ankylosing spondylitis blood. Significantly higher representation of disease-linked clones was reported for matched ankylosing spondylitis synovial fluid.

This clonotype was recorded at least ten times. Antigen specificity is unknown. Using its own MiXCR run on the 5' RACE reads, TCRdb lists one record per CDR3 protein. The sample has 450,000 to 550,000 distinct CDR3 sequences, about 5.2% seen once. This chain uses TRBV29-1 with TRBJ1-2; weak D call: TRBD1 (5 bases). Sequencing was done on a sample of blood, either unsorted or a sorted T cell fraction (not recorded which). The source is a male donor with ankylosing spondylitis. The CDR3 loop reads CSVEVIREGGYTF. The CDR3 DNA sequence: TGCAGCGTTGAGGTGATCAGGGAGGGAGGCTACACCTTC.